One sample yielded the 18 T cell receptor beta chains listed below, sequenced in a study of T-cell memory formation after mild COVID-19. TCRdb analysed the 5' RACE reads with MiXCR anew, one entry per CDR3 protein. The sample records about 400,000 distinct CDR3 sequences, around a sixth being singletons. Sequencing was done on a sample of PBMCs or a T cell subset sorted from them (not recorded which). The receptors come from a man younger than 35 who had mild COVID-19 (a few samples of this study predate the infection). Cell type and time point are not known.

The J gene is TRBJ1-3, the V gene TRBV12-3 or TRBV12-4; D gene ambiguous. This CDR3 is built from 15 residues. The V gene lost 4 bases and the J gene lost 2 bases, with 12 bases spanning the gap. For the CDR3, the DNA is TGTGCCAGCAGTTCCGACCGAGGTGCTGGAAACACCATATATTTT. It is translated as CASSSDRGAGNTIYF.

This clonotype was observed a handful of times. The chain combines TRBV11-2 with TRBJ2-7, with D hard to call. The CDR3 is 12 amino acids. Between the trimmed V and J ends, which lost 1 base and 6 bases, there was a span of 7 bases. The germline gives CDR1 SGHAT, CDR2 FQNNGV. The CDR3 spells CASSLGASEQYF. The CDR3 coding sequence is TGTGCCAGCAGCTTAGGTGCAAGCGAGCAGTACTTC.

This CDR3 is CASSHRGVSGYTF. CDR3 DNA: TGTGCCAGCAGCCATCGGGGGGTATCTGGCTACACCTTC. This sequence joins TRBV12-3 or TRBV12-4 and TRBJ1-2; possibly TRBD1 for D (5 bases). Trimming pared 6 bases from V and 7 bases from J, leaving 15 bases between. There are 13 residues in the CDR3.

This chain uses TRBV7-9 with TRBJ1-1, with D possibly TRBD1 on 5 matching bases. V dropped 7 bases and J dropped 4 bases, with 13 bases sitting between them. CDR1 and CDR2 (germline): SEHNR, FQNEAQ (reference sequence). The length of the CDR3 is 13 residues. This chain's CDR3 is CASTEGRGTEAFF. The DNA for the CDR3 is TGTGCCAGCACCGAGGGGAGGGGCACTGAAGCTTTCTTT. Combining the CDR3 with reference TRBV7-9 and TRBJ1-1 gives the whole variable domain DTGVSQNPRHKITKRGQNVTFRCDPISEHNRLYWYRQTLGQGPEFLTYFQNEAQLEKSRLLSDRFSAERPKGSFSTLEIQRTEQGDSAMYLCASTEGRGTEAFFGQGTRLTVV.

V gene TRBV7-9 combines with J gene TRBJ2-3; D remains ambiguous. This CDR3 is 15 amino acids long. V was shortened by 2 bases and J by 0 bases, with 9 bases between the two germline ends. Germline V gene lookup returns CDR1 SEHNR and CDR2 FQNEAQ (reference sequence). CDR3 protein: CASSLLASSTDTQYF. The DNA for the CDR3 is TGTGCCAGCAGCTTATTGGCGTCTAGCACAGATACGCAGTATTTT.

This clonotype was recorded many times. The rearrangement links TRBV29-1 to TRBJ1-2; 7 positions agree with TRBD1. The CDR3 is made up of 12 amino acids. V lost 1 base and J lost 10; bases outside the gene matches: 6. CDR1 SQVTM and CDR2 ANQGSEA come from the germline V gene. The CDR3 protein is CSVEGPGGAYTF. The CDR3 region has the DNA TGCAGCGTTGAAGGGCCAGGGGGAGCCTACACCTTC.

This clonotype was detected only a few times. CDR3 bases: TGTGCCAGCAGCTATACGGGGCGGGCGGACACTGAAGCTTTCTTT. Its protein is CASSYTGRADTEAFF. V gene TRBV7-9 combines with J gene TRBJ1-1, with D possibly matching TRBD1 (5 bases). Deletions cut 4 bases from V and 3 bases from J, with 15 bases between. Per germline, CDR1 SEHNR and CDR2 FQNEAQ (reference sequence). The CDR3 runs to 15 residues.

This clonotype occurred a few times. This chain links TRBV29-1 with TRBJ2-1; either TRBD1 or TRBD2 may fit D (7 bases each). V was pared by 4 bases and J by 7 bases, with 17 bases between. There are 14 residues in the CDR3. Germline assignment: CDR1 SQVTM and CDR2 ANQGSEA. CDR3 protein: CSVARGGAANEQFF. CDR3 nucleotide sequence: TGCAGCGTTGCCAGGGGGGGGGCCGCGAATGAGCAGTTCTTC.

The chain recombines TRBV12-3 or TRBV12-4 with TRBJ1-1; unclear D gene. The CDR3 has 14 amino acids. V was cut by 7 bases and J by 3 bases, with 15 bases left in between. The CDR3 nucleotides are TGTGCCAGCACCCGAAGGACCTTCGACACTGAAGCTTTCTTT. Translation gives CASTRRTFDTEAFF.

This rearrangement joins TRBV7-2 to TRBJ1-2; D is undetermined. Germline loops: CDR1 SGHTA, CDR2 FQGNSA. V was cut by 6 bases and J by 1 base, with 12 bases left in between. This CDR3 comprises 14 residues. In DNA, the CDR3 is TGTGCCAGCAGTCCCTGGACCAATAACTATGGCTACACCTTC. Protein: CASSPWTNNYGYTF.

The genes are TRBV5-1 and TRBJ2-1, with D hard to call. V lost 2 bases, J lost 8 bases, and 11 bases lay in between. From germline, CDR1 is SGHRS and CDR2 YFSETQ. The length of the CDR3 is 13 residues. The CDR3 loop reads CASSLLLVHEQFF. In nucleotides, the CDR3 is TGCGCCAGCAGCTTACTTCTCGTCCATGAGCAGTTCTTC.

The chain is built from TRBV5-1 and TRBJ2-7, with 9 nucleotides matching TRBD1. Germline CDR1 SGHRS, CDR2 YFSETQ. The CDR3 runs to 14 residues. The ends lost 4 bases at V and 3 bases at J; junction bases unmatched: 5. In nucleotides, the CDR3 is TGCGCCAGCAGCGGACTGACAGGGGGCTACGAGCAGTACTTC. Translation gives CASSGLTGGYEQYF.

A few counts support this clonotype. This chain uses TRBV5-4 with TRBJ1-2; no reliable D call. V was clipped by 2 bases and J by 7 bases, with 27 bases between them. The CDR3 extends over 18 amino acids. The germline V gene has CDR1 SGHNT and CDR2 YYREEE (reference sequence). CDR3 protein: CASSFPVEGTLGVSGYTF. In DNA form, the CDR3 reads TGTGCCAGCAGCTTCCCTGTTGAGGGCACCCTAGGAGTGAGTGGCTACACCTTC. The full variable domain, its missing parts supplied by reference TRBV5-4 and TRBJ1-2, is ETGVTQSPTHLIKTRGQQVTLRCSSQSGHNTVSWYQQALGQGPQFIFQYYREEENGRGNFPPRFSGLQFPNYSSELNVNALELDDSALYLCASSFPVEGTLGVSGYTFGSGTRLTVV.

This rearrangement joins TRBV7-6 to TRBJ2-3; no reliable D call. The CDR3 has 13 residues. V lost 0 bases and J lost 6, with 7 bases in between. Germline CDR1 and CDR2: SGHVS and FNYEAQ. The CDR3 DNA reads TGTGCCAGCAGCTTAGCAGCTGCTGATACGCAGTATTTT. This translates into CASSLAAADTQYF.

This clonotype was seen only a few times. The genes are TRBV15 and TRBJ2-2, with 12 nucleotides matching TRBD1. Germline lookup yields CDR1 LNHNV and CDR2 YYDKDF (reference sequence). V shed 4 bases and J 6 bases; nucleotides not matched to a gene: 6. The CDR3 covers 16 residues. This CDR3 reads CATSTYRDRGPGELFF. The CDR3 DNA reads TGTGCCACCAGCACCTACCGGGACAGGGGGCCCGGGGAGCTGTTTTTT.

Only a few counts were recorded for this clonotype. V usage is TRBV4-2 and J usage is TRBJ1-2; possibly TRBD1 for D (5 bases). V was cut by 4 bases and J by 6 bases, with 24 bases left in between. The CDR3 extends over 17 amino acids. The germline V gene has CDR1 LGHNA and CDR2 YNFKEQ. The CDR3 DNA reads as TGTGCCAGCAGCCCCACGTCCGGGACCCCCAGTTTTAATGGCTACACCTTC. Translated: CASSPTSGTPSFNGYTF.

The table lists this clonotype with a count of one. The chain has TRBV7-2 and TRBJ1-1; D is unclear. Between the trimmed V and J ends, which lost 2 bases and 4 bases, there was a span of 23 bases. Per germline, CDR1 SGHTA and CDR2 FQGNSA. The CDR3 totals 18 residues. The CDR3 reads CASSLRGLDWGVSTEAFF. DNA for the CDR3: TGTGCCAGCAGCTTAAGAGGGCTCGACTGGGGAGTGAGCACTGAAGCTTTCTTT.

This chain connects TRBV6-6 to TRBJ2-1; D tentatively reads TRBD1 or TRBD2 (7 bases each). Deletions cut 8 bases from V and 2 bases from J, with 16 bases between. The germline V gene encodes CDR1 MNHNY and CDR2 SVGAGI (reference sequence). This CDR3 is 15 amino acids long. The CDR3 protein is CASDPQGGTYNEQFF. The CDR3 DNA sequence: TGTGCCAGCGACCCCCAGGGGGGGACCTACAATGAGCAGTTCTTC.